Following are 5 T cell receptor beta chains from one sample sequenced in a study of shared clonotypes between healthy human individuals. Produced via immunoSEQ multiplex PCR; TCRdb's table is partial and in-frame only. The sample holds over 2 million clones; over 85% are singletons and the top ten take 0.13%. The source material was naive CD4+ T cells sorted from blood. This sample's subset: CD45RA+ positively selected. These receptors were taken from a man between 18 and 29 years old in good health.

V gene TRBV19 combines with J gene TRBJ1-5; 7 nucleotides line up with TRBD1. J gave up 6 bases and V 6 bases, and 14 bases lay outside the gene matches. From germline, CDR1 is LNHDA and CDR2 SQIVND (reference sequence). The CDR3 has 16 amino acids. For the CDR3, the DNA is TGTGCCAGTAGCACCAGGGGGATCGTGGAACGTCAGCCCCAGCATTTT. Translation gives CASSTRGIVERQPQHF. Based on the CDR3 plus reference TRBV19 and TRBJ1-5, the full variable domain is DGGITQSPKYLFRKEGQNVTLSCEQNLNHDAMYWYRQDPGQGLRLIYYSQIVNDFQKGDIAEGYSVSREKKESFPLTVTSAQKNPTAFYLCASSTRGIVERQPQHFGDGTRLSIL.

V is TRBV2 and J is TRBJ1-2, with 7 bases aligning to TRBD1. The junction had 4 bases not matched to a gene; V was cut back by 4 bases and J by 5 bases. Germline V lookup: CDR1 SNHLY, CDR2 FYNNEI. The CDR3 is made up of 13 amino acids. In nucleotides, the CDR3 is TGTGCCAGCAGTGTAAGGGGGCTGTATGGCTACACCTTC. Translation gives CASSVRGLYGYTF.

The chain combines TRBV5-4 with TRBJ2-3, with D tentatively TRBD2 (5 bases). CDR3 size: 15 residues. Per germline, CDR1 SGHNT and CDR2 YYREEE (reference sequence). Trimming removed 4 bases from V and 2 bases from J, with 14 bases in between. The CDR3 here is CASSQDSGVTDTQYF. In DNA form, the CDR3 reads TGTGCCAGCAGCCAGGACTCCGGGGTCACAGATACGCAGTATTTT.

J is TRBJ2-7 and V is TRBV6-5, with D perhaps being TRBD1 or TRBD2 (5 bases each). CDR3 length: 14 residues. V was clipped by 8 bases and J by 2 bases, with 16 bases between them. In germline, CDR1 is MNHEY, CDR2 SVGAGI. CDR3 region: CASRRGIWTYEQYF. CDR3 coding DNA: TGTGCCAGCCGACGGGGCATTTGGACCTACGAGCAGTACTTC.

The genes are TRBV4-3 and TRBJ2-1; D is possibly TRBD2 (6 bases). Germline V gives CDR1 LGHNA, CDR2 YSLEER. Trimming pared 0 bases from V and 5 bases from J, leaving 14 bases between. The CDR3 has 16 amino acids. The CDR3 loop reads CASSQDASGLNNEQFF. The CDR3 bases are TGCGCCAGCAGCCAAGATGCCAGCGGGCTAAACAATGAGCAGTTCTTC.